Below are 22 T cell receptor beta chains sequenced from a single sample in a study of T-cell memory formation after mild COVID-19. In TCRdb, the 5' RACE reads were re-called with MiXCR into one record per CDR3 protein. The sample has about 130,000 distinct CDR3 sequences; approximately 6.2% are singletons. The sequenced material came from PBMCs or a T cell subset sorted from them (not recorded which). The origin of the receptors is an adult woman who had mild COVID-19 (a few samples of this study predate the infection). Cell type and time point are not known.

This clonotype has just a few counts. V is TRBV12-3 or TRBV12-4 and J is TRBJ2-5; TRBD2 matches 10 bases. This CDR3 spans 14 amino acids. Trimming cost V 2 bases and J 4 bases; bases outside gene matches: 1. Here the CDR3 DNA reads TGTGCCAGCAGTTTACAGCGGGGGGGAGAGACCCAGTACTTC. Amino acid sequence: CASSLQRGGETQYF.

This clonotype came up a few times. The chain recombines TRBV3-1 with TRBJ2-7, with D uncertain. Germline V gene data show CDR1 as LGHDT and CDR2 as YNNKEL (reference sequence). The CDR3 extends over 11 amino acids. The germline V and J ends were trimmed by 1 base and 5 bases, with 3 bases remaining between them. In nucleotides, the CDR3 is TGTGCCAGCAGCCAAGTCGACGAGCAGTACTTC. Its protein product is CASSQVDEQYF.

This clonotype was counted ten times or more. The rearrangement uses TRBV7-8 and TRBJ1-1, with D possibly TRBD1 on 6 matching bases. V dropped 5 bases and J dropped 0 bases, with 16 bases sitting between them. Germline V CDR1 and CDR2: SGHVS, FQNEAQ. This CDR3 is built from 16 residues. The chain's CDR3 is CASSRTGTTMNTEAFF. In nucleotides, the CDR3 is TGTGCCAGCAGCAGAACCGGGACAACTATGAACACTGAAGCTTTCTTT.

The chain links TRBV25-1 to TRBJ1-2; TRBD1 matches 8 bases. J gave up 4 bases and V 6 bases, and 4 bases lay outside the gene matches. Looked up from germline, CDR1 is MGHDK and CDR2 is SYGVNS. CDR3 length equals 13 residues. The CDR3, as DNA: TGTGCCAGCAGCCTCACAGGGGGCTATGGCTACACCTTC. It specifies CASSLTGGYGYTF.

This chain uses TRBV3-1 with TRBJ2-3; TRBD1 might be the D (6 bases). The CDR3 has 15 amino acids. Germline V gives CDR1 LGHDT, CDR2 YNNKEL (reference sequence). V was trimmed by 7 bases and J by 3 bases, leaving 17 bases between them. CDR3 nucleotide sequence: TGTGCCAGCACCCAGACAGGATCGAGAACAGATACGCAGTATTTT. Residues: CASTQTGSRTDTQYF.

The sample holds a few counts of this clonotype. The CDR3 coding sequence is TGCGCCAGCAGCTGGACAGGGCGAGATCAGCCCCAGCATTTT. Amino acids: CASSWTGRDQPQHF. This chain uses TRBV5-1 with TRBJ1-5, with 8 positions matching TRBD1. Per germline, CDR1 SGHRS and CDR2 YFSETQ. The ends lost 3 bases at V and 5 bases at J; junction bases unmatched: 4. This CDR3 contains 14 residues. The full variable domain, with the rest looked up from reference TRBV5-1 and TRBJ1-5, is KAGVTQTPRYLIKTRGQQVTLSCSPISGHRSVSWYQQTPGQGLQFLFEYFSETQRNKGNFPGRFSGRQFSNSRSEMNVSTLELGDSALYLCASSWTGRDQPQHFGDGTRLSIL.

This clonotype was counted many times. The gene calls are TRBV12-3 or TRBV12-4 and TRBJ2-5, with 8 bases identical to TRBD2. CDR3 length equals 14 residues. V trimming: 5 bases; J trimming: 7 bases; junction bases outside the gene matches: 9. The chain's CDR3 is CASSPWRGARTQYF. CDR3 coding DNA: TGTGCCAGCAGTCCGTGGCGGGGGGCTCGGACCCAGTACTTC.

The sample holds many counts of this clonotype. The gene calls are TRBV5-1 and TRBJ2-3; TRBD2 agrees at 8 bases. The CDR3 contains 15 residues. CDR1 SGHRS and CDR2 YFSETQ come from the germline V gene. The trim removed 2 bases at V and 2 bases at J, leaving 4 bases unmatched. The CDR3 coding sequence is TGCGCCAGCAGCTTTATGCGGGGGGACACAGATACGCAGTATTTT. It yields the protein CASSFMRGDTDTQYF.

There are a few counts of this clonotype. The V and J genes are TRBV28 and TRBJ1-5; maybe TRBD1 (5 bases). The CDR3 contains 14 residues. The V end lost 9 bases, the J end lost 1 base, and 13 bases lay between the germline ends. Per the germline V gene, CDR1 is MDHEN and CDR2 is SYDVKM. The CDR3 reads CARKRGTSNQPQHF. CDR3 nucleotides: TGTGCCAGAAAACGGGGGACCAGCAATCAGCCCCAGCATTTT.

The V gene is TRBV11-2, the J gene TRBJ1-4; D is undetermined. Trimming took 2 bases from V and 2 from J, leaving 9 bases between them. CDR3 length: 15 amino acids. CDR1 is SGHAT, CDR2 FQNNGV, per germline. This chain's CDR3 is CASSLRPTTNEKLFF. CDR3 nucleotides: TGTGCCAGCAGCTTACGACCCACTACTAATGAAAAACTGTTTTTT.

This clonotype showed up just a few times. The V gene is TRBV7-9, the J gene TRBJ1-4, with D possibly matching TRBD1 (6 bases). V lost 3 bases, J lost 5 bases, and 10 bases lay in between. CDR3 size: 14 residues. CDR1 is SEHNR, CDR2 FQNEAQ, per germline (reference sequence). The CDR3 is CASSFTGSNEKLFF. CDR3 DNA: TGTGCCAGCAGCTTTACAGGGAGCAATGAAAAACTGTTTTTT.

This clonotype has only a few counts. V and J are TRBV5-1 and TRBJ2-2; TRBD2 aligns across 8 bases. Germline V gene sequence: CDR1 SGHRS, CDR2 YFSETQ. V gave up 4 bases and J gave up 4 bases; unmatched junction bases: 3. The CDR3 has 14 amino acids. CDR3 sequence: CASSRTSSTGELFF. CDR3 nucleotide sequence: TGCGCCAGCAGCCGGACTAGCAGCACCGGGGAGCTGTTTTTT.

The chain carries TRBV9 and TRBJ2-5, with D perhaps matching TRBD1 or TRBD2 (5 bases each). There are 18 residues in the CDR3. CDR1 is SGDLS, CDR2 YYNGEE, per germline. With 7 bases removed from V and 2 bases from J, the gap between germline ends came to 27 bases. The CDR3 DNA follows: TGTGCCAGCTCCCGAGGGGCTAGCAGAGGGGTTCAACAAGAGACCCAGTACTTC. The encoded protein is CASSRGASRGVQQETQYF.

This clonotype appeared many times. This chain links TRBV7-6 with TRBJ1-1, with D unclear. V lost 5 bases, J lost 6 bases, and 13 bases lay in between. The CDR3 is 13 amino acids. Germline CDR1 is SGHVS and CDR2 is FNYEAQ. The CDR3 bases are TGTGCCAGCAGCCTATCAAGGACGGCTGAAGCTTTCTTT. This gives the protein CASSLSRTAEAFF. Combining the CDR3 with reference TRBV7-6 and TRBJ1-1 gives the whole variable domain GAGVSQSPRYKVTKRGQDVALRCDPISGHVSLYWYRQALGQGPEFLTYFNYEAQQDKSGLPNDRFSAERPEGSISTLTIQRTEQRDSAMYRCASSLSRTAEAFFGQGTRLTVV.

As DNA, the CDR3 is TGTGCCAGCAGTACTAGACGCCAAGAGACCCAGTACTTC. It encodes CASSTRRQETQYF. The rearrangement links TRBV3-1 to TRBJ2-5; perhaps TRBD2 as D (5 bases). Trimming left V 6 bases short and J 1 base short, with 9 bases between. Germline V gives CDR1 LGHDT, CDR2 YNNKEL (reference sequence). This CDR3 spans 13 amino acids.

The chain has TRBV20-1 and TRBJ2-2, with D possibly matching TRBD2 (6 bases). CDR3 length equals 15 residues. V lost 2 bases and J lost 2, with 12 bases in between. Looked up from germline, CDR1 is DFQATT and CDR2 is SNEGSKA (reference sequence). The CDR3 is CSARISGTNTGELFF. Here the CDR3 DNA reads TGCAGTGCTAGAATTTCCGGGACTAACACCGGGGAGCTGTTTTTT.

Concerning this clonotype itself: The missing conserved phenylalanine or tryptophan at the end of this CDR3 makes a read error likely. The J gene is TRBJ1-2, the V gene TRBV12-3 or TRBV12-4; D uncertain. V lost 4 bases to trimming and J lost 5 bases, with 14 bases between them. The CDR3 totals 14 residues. As DNA, the CDR3 is TGTGCCAGCAGTTCCGTCACAAGGACTTATGGCTACACCTAC. It translates to CASSSVTRTYGYTY.

This clonotype was seen many times. The junction does not match germline at one end; this may be a read error. The V gene is TRBV6-6, the J gene TRBJ2-3; D is ambiguous. Germline CDR1 is MNHNY and CDR2 is SVGAGI (reference sequence). This CDR3 spans 12 amino acids. This chain's CDR3 is CASSYEAIGWDF. CDR3 nucleotides: TGTGCCAGCAGTTACGAGGCCATCGGATGGGATTTT.

The chain has TRBV7-2 and TRBJ1-4; 11 bases map to TRBD1. After removal of 5 bases from V and 2 bases from J, the junction contained 10 bases not matched to a gene. The CDR3 loop spans 18 amino acids. The germline V gene has CDR1 SGHTA and CDR2 FQGNSA. This CDR3 is CASSQMDRGRVTNEKLFF. CDR3 bases: TGTGCCAGCAGCCAGATGGACAGGGGGCGGGTTACTAATGAAAAACTGTTTTTT.

The J gene is TRBJ1-1, the V gene TRBV18, with a weak D call TRBD1 (5 bases). Germline assignment: CDR1 KGHSH and CDR2 LQKENI. The germline V and J ends were trimmed by 1 base and 1 base, with 7 bases remaining between them. CDR3 length: 14 amino acids. In nucleotides, the CDR3 is TGTGCCAGCTCACCACTAACAGGGAACACTGAAGCTTTCTTT. As protein: CASSPLTGNTEAFF.

This clonotype has at least ten counts. The chain links TRBV5-6 to TRBJ2-1, with no clear D. Germline V gives CDR1 SGHDT, CDR2 YYEEEE. V was pared by 0 bases and J by 0 bases, with 10 bases between. The CDR3 is made up of 16 amino acids. The CDR3 protein is CASSLEAASSYNEQFF. The CDR3 nucleotides read TGTGCCAGCAGCTTGGAGGCGGCGAGCTCCTACAATGAGCAGTTCTTC.

This clonotype was detected a few times. The V and J genes are TRBV6-5 and TRBJ2-7; tentatively, D is TRBD1 (6 bases). The germline CDR1 and CDR2 sequences are MNHEY and SVGAGI. Trimming shortened V by 0 bases and J by 3 bases, and 9 bases separated the two germline ends. CDR3 length: 14 amino acids. CDR3 region: CASSYSIRGYEQYF. The CDR3 nucleotides are TGTGCCAGCAGTTACTCAATCAGGGGCTACGAGCAGTACTTC.